Below, 25 T cell receptor beta chains from the same sample are listed, as sequenced in a study of vaccination and CD4 T cells after COVID-19. Once obtained from cultured CD4+ T cells, the DNA was sequenced using the Oncomine TCR Beta short-read assay. TCRdb re-derived calls from the PCR reads in MiXCR, one entry per CDR3 protein. The table has fewer than 15,000 distinct CDR3 sequences, roughly 53% seen once. Treatment here: roughly 10-day PBMC culture with coronavirus spike peptide pools or control peptides (ViraFEST assay). Their target antigens are unknown. Sequenced material: CD4+ T cells from blood, cultured in vitro. The source of these receptors is a human donor who had recovered from COVID-19.

The chain joins TRBV5-4 to TRBJ2-7, with 14 bases fitting TRBD2. Germline CDR1 reads SGHNT; CDR2 reads YYREEE (reference sequence). This CDR3 is 16 amino acids long. The V gene end was trimmed by 5 bases and the J gene end by 3 bases; junction bases not matched to a gene: 7. CDR3 sequence reads: CASSSGTSGRYYEQYF. The CDR3 DNA reads as TGTGCCAGCAGTTCCGGGACTAGCGGGAGATACTACGAGCAGTACTTC.

The gene calls are TRBV6-5 and TRBJ1-1, with TRBD1 matching over 7 bases. Germline assignment: CDR1 MNHEY and CDR2 SVGAGI. The CDR3 is 14 residues long. After removal of 0 bases from V and 4 bases from J, the junction contained 2 bases not matched to a gene. The CDR3 loop reads CASSYSQGSTEAFF. CDR3 bases: TGTGCCAGCAGTTACTCACAGGGGAGCACTGAAGCTTTCTTT.

The V call is TRBV28, the J call TRBJ1-6; weak D call: TRBD1 (5 bases). Looked up from germline, CDR1 is MDHEN and CDR2 is SYDVKM. The CDR3 extends over 15 amino acids. The V end lost 4 bases, the J end lost 6 bases, and 13 bases lay between the germline ends. In DNA form, the CDR3 reads TGTGCCAGCAGTTCGGGGACGTTAAGTAATTCACCCCTCCACTTT. It codes for CASSSGTLSNSPLHF.

The chain joins TRBV6-2 or TRBV6-3 to TRBJ2-4; D gene unclear. Trimming cost V 5 bases and J 6 bases, with 8 bases left between them. CDR1 is MNHEY, CDR2 SVGEGT, per germline. The CDR3 loop spans 12 amino acids. This chain's CDR3 is CASSGPVNIQYF. The DNA of the CDR3 is TGTGCCAGCAGTGGACCAGTAAACATTCAGTACTTC.

The chain recombines TRBV7-9 with TRBJ2-3; 7 bases fit TRBD2. There are 14 residues in the CDR3. The germline CDR1 and CDR2 sequences are SEHNR and FQNEAQ (reference sequence). The V and J ends lost 5 bases and 10 bases, in that order; junction bases with no gene match: 12. The CDR3, as DNA: TGTGCCAGCAGCACTCCGGTGGGAGCGGGGCCGCAGTATTTT. As protein: CASSTPVGAGPQYF.

The table lists this clonotype with a few counts. A read error may account for a junction end that differs from germline. J is TRBJ2-1 and V is TRBV5-3; the D gene could be TRBD1 or TRBD2 (5 bases each). TRBV5-3 has ORF status, its function being uncertain. This CDR3 has 15 residues. DNA of the CDR3: TGTGCCAGCAGCTTGTCGTGGGACCGTCCGGAAGAGCAGTTCTTC. This translates into CASSLSWDRPEEQFF.

This clonotype has only a few counts. This chain joins TRBV15 and TRBJ2-3; no firm D call. V dropped 0 bases and J dropped 2 bases, with 6 bases sitting between them. The CDR3 spans 14 residues. CDR1 and CDR2 (germline): LNHNV, YYDKDF (reference sequence). The DNA for the CDR3 is TGTGCCACCAGCAGAGATGACCCCACAGATACGCAGTATTTT. Its translation: CATSRDDPTDTQYF.

This clonotype came up a few times. The junction does not match germline at one end; this may be a read error. The J gene is TRBJ1-2, the V gene TRBV28; 8 bases agree with TRBD1. CDR1 is MDHEN and CDR2 is SYDVKM in the germline V gene. This CDR3 spans 16 amino acids. CDR3 nucleotide sequence: TGTGCCAGCAGTTCCCCAGGGGGCGCGGCGGACTATGGCTATACCTTC. Its protein product is CASSSPGGAADYGYTF.

The V and J genes are TRBV18 and TRBJ2-5; tentative D call: TRBD1 (6 bases). V dropped 6 bases and J dropped 1 base, with 18 bases sitting between them. CDR1 KGHSH and CDR2 LQKENI come from the germline V gene. This CDR3 spans 16 amino acids. The CDR3 loop reads CASSPRGTTVQETQYF. The CDR3 DNA follows: TGTGCCAGCTCTCCTAGAGGGACAACTGTCCAAGAGACCCAGTACTTC.

The rearrangement joins TRBV20-1 to TRBJ1-2; 7 bases fit TRBD1. V shed 6 bases and J 2 bases; nucleotides not matched to a gene: 6. The CDR3 runs to 13 residues. Germline loops: CDR1 DFQATT, CDR2 SNEGSKA (reference sequence). CDR3 sequence: CSATQGQNYGYTF. For the CDR3, the DNA is TGCAGTGCCACACAGGGGCAGAACTATGGCTACACCTTC.

V usage is TRBV20-1 and J usage is TRBJ2-7; D is unresolved. Germline V CDR1 and CDR2: DFQATT, SNEGSKA (reference sequence). The V end lost 3 bases, the J end lost 1 base, and 7 bases lay between the germline ends. This CDR3 comprises 12 residues. CDR3 sequence (DNA): TGCAGTGCTAGCCCGGATTCCTACGAGCAGTACTTC. Its protein is CSASPDSYEQYF.

V is TRBV12-3 or TRBV12-4 and J is TRBJ2-4; 8 bases align to TRBD1. This CDR3 has 14 amino acids. The J segment lost 8 bases and the V segment lost 0 bases, leaving 3 bases of the junction unmatched. The CDR3 DNA follows: TGTGCCAGCAGTTTAGCGGACAGGGTACACATTCAGTACTTC. It translates to CASSLADRVHIQYF.

This rearrangement joins TRBV2 to TRBJ2-5, with D perhaps matching TRBD1 or TRBD2 (5 bases each). V dropped 10 bases and J dropped 4 bases, with 19 bases sitting between them. Germline values: CDR1 SNHLY, CDR2 FYNNEI. The CDR3 runs to 14 residues. The CDR3 loop reads CATKRRGQGETQYF. In DNA, the CDR3 is TGTGCCACCAAAAGACGGGGCCAGGGAGAGACCCAGTACTTC.

CDR3 in DNA: TGTGCCAGCAGTCCCCAAAGCACCGGGGAGCTGTTTTTT. This sequence encodes CASSPQSTGELFF. The chain couples TRBV28 to TRBJ2-2; D not certain. The germline V gene encodes CDR1 MDHEN and CDR2 SYDVKM. The CDR3 is made up of 13 amino acids. V was shortened by 5 bases and J by 4 bases, with 8 bases between the two germline ends.

This sequence joins TRBV6-2 or TRBV6-3 and TRBJ2-2; TRBD1 matches 9 bases. Per germline, CDR1 MNHEY and CDR2 SVGEGT. The length of the CDR3 is 15 residues. J gave up 1 base and V 7 bases, and 4 bases lay outside the gene matches. The CDR3 DNA is TGTGCCAGCACCACAGGGGGCCGGAACACCGGGGAGCTGTTTTTT. Its translation: CASTTGGRNTGELFF.

In its sample, this clonotype is medium-sized. This chain joins TRBV12-3 or TRBV12-4 and TRBJ2-1, with 9 bases lining up with TRBD2. V lost 6 bases, J lost 9 bases, and 6 bases stayed unmatched. The CDR3 totals 13 residues. CDR3 amino acids: CASRPGLASEQFF. The CDR3 DNA sequence: TGTGCCAGCAGACCGGGACTAGCCTCTGAGCAGTTCTTC.

This chain connects TRBV6-1 to TRBJ1-2, with D unclear. Deletions cut 8 bases from V and 5 bases from J, with 18 bases between. The CDR3 is made up of 14 amino acids. CDR1 is MNHNS and CDR2 is SASEGT in the germline V gene. Here the CDR3 DNA reads TGTGCCAGCGGACCGCGGCAGCGGCTATATGGCTACACCTTC. This gives the protein CASGPRQRLYGYTF.

The CDR3 DNA reads TGTGCCAGTAGTATTCCCGGGAGTGGAGATACGCAGTATTTT. The encoded protein is CASSIPGSGDTQYF. The chain combines TRBV19 with TRBJ2-3, with D perhaps matching TRBD2 (6 bases). The germline gives CDR1 LNHDA, CDR2 SQIVND (reference sequence). The CDR3 consists of 14 residues. With 3 bases removed from V and 5 bases from J, the gap between germline ends came to 12 bases.

CDR3 sequence: CASSVEGAGLAVYNEQFF. CDR3 sequence (DNA): TGTGCCAGCAGCGTAGAGGGGGCGGGACTAGCGGTATACAATGAGCAGTTCTTC. The chain employs TRBV9 and TRBJ2-1; 11 positions match TRBD2. The CDR3 contains 18 residues. CDR1 and CDR2 from the germline V gene are SGDLS and YYNGEE. The trim removed 0 bases at V and 4 bases at J, leaving 9 bases unmatched.

The J gene is TRBJ2-1, the V gene TRBV28; a weak D match, TRBD1 (5 bases). CDR1 and CDR2 from the germline V gene are MDHEN and SYDVKM. The CDR3 loop spans 16 amino acids. The V gene lost 7 bases and the J gene lost 10 bases, with 26 bases spanning the gap. The CDR3 region is CASTTTVRQGSLEQFF. The CDR3 DNA reads TGTGCCAGCACCACCACAGTGCGGCAGGGTTCTTTGGAGCAGTTCTTC.

The genes are TRBV7-2 and TRBJ2-1, with TRBD2 identical over 13 bases. The CDR3 totals 15 residues. Trimming took 6 bases from V and 10 from J; bases not matched to a gene: 9. Germline CDR1 reads SGHTA; CDR2 reads FQGNSA. In nucleotides, the CDR3 is TGTGCCAGCAGACTCGGGACTAGCGGGACGGGGGAGCAGTTCTTC. Its translation: CASRLGTSGTGEQFF.

Only a few counts were recorded for this clonotype. CDR3 DNA: TGTGCCAGCAGTTACTCGATTGGGGCCAACGTCCTGACTTTC. Protein product: CASSYSIGANVLTF. The chain recombines TRBV6-5 with TRBJ2-6; D is ambiguous. The germline V and J ends were trimmed by 0 bases and 3 bases, with 3 bases remaining between them. CDR1 MNHEY and CDR2 SVGAGI come from the germline V gene. The CDR3 is 14 residues long.

The chain combines TRBV7-8 with TRBJ2-5, with D possibly called TRBD1 or TRBD2 (5 bases each). V gave up 5 bases and J gave up 7 bases, with 14 bases separating them. Germline V gene sequence: CDR1 SGHVS, CDR2 FQNEAQ. CDR3 length equals 13 residues. The CDR3 region is CASSLWDDPTQYF. In nucleotides, the CDR3 is TGTGCCAGCAGCCTTTGGGACGACCCGACCCAGTACTTC.

The chain carries TRBV7-9 and TRBJ2-6; D uncertain. With 4 bases removed from V and 3 bases from J, the gap between germline ends came to 13 bases. The length of the CDR3 is 16 residues. CDR1 SEHNR and CDR2 FQNEAQ come from the germline V gene (reference sequence). Written as DNA, the CDR3 is TGTGCCAGCAGCTCCCTTTTAGGCTTTGGGGCCAACGTCCTGACTTTC. This sequence encodes CASSSLLGFGANVLTF. Supplemented by reference TRBV7-9 and TRBJ2-6, the full variable domain reads DTGVSQNPRHKITKRGQNVTFRCDPISEHNRLYWYRQTLGQGPEFLTYFQNEAQLEKSRLLSDRFSAERPKGSFSTLEIQRTEQGDSAMYLCASSSLLGFGANVLTFGAGSRLTVL.

V usage is TRBV11-2 and J usage is TRBJ2-5, with a tentative D call TRBD1 (6 bases). CDR3 length: 14 residues. V shed 5 bases and J shed 2 bases, with 12 bases lying between them. Germline CDR1 SGHAT, CDR2 FQNNGV. The CDR3 region is CASSKQDRQETQYF. The CDR3 DNA reads TGTGCCAGCAGCAAACAGGACAGACAAGAGACCCAGTACTTC.